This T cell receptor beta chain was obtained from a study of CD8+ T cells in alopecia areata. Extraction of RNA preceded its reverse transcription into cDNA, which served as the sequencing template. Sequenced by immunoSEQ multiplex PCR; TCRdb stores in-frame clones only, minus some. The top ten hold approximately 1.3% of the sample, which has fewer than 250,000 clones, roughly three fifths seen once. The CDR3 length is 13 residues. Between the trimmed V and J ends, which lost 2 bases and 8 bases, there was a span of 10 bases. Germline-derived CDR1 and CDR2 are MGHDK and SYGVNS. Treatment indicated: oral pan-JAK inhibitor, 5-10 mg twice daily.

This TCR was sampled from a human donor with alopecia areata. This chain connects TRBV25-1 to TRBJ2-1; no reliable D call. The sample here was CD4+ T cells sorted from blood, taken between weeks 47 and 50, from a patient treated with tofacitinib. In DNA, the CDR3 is TGTGCCAGCAGTGAACCGATAAACCATGAGCAGTTCTTC. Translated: CASSEPINHEQFF. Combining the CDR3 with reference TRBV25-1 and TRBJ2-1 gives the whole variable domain EADIYQTPRYLVIGTGKKITLECSQTMGHDKMYWYQQDPGMELHLIHYSYGVNSTEKGDLSSESTVSRIRTEHFPLTLESARPSHTSQYLCASSEPINHEQFFGPGTRLTVL.